This T cell receptor beta chain was documented in a study of blood T cell repertoires in COVID-19. Looking at the study overall: The study drew acute and convalescent COVID-19 samples from the United States, Italy and Spain. PBMCs, B-cell-depleted T cells, or T cells were the source of the cDNA or gDNA that made up the material.

Germline assignment: CDR1 SGHVS and CDR2 FNYEAQ. The CDR3 spans 15 residues. V lost 2 bases to trimming and J lost 0 bases, with 11 bases between them. Original methodology: Reference gene primer amplification gave estimated nucleated cell counts. Some clones are missing from TCRdb's copy, which holds only in-frame ones; the method was immunoSEQ multiplex PCR. Clone size and V and J calls were adopted from that table, with D and trimming inferred from the DNA. The sample includes approximately 97,000 clones, over 75% of them seen just once. Source material: peripheral blood. This sequence was found in a human donor in a cohort sampled during active COVID-19. The genes are TRBV7-6 and TRBJ2-7; maybe TRBD2 (5 bases). The CDR3, as DNA: TGTGCCAGCAGCTTAACGGAGGCGAGCTCCTACGAGCAGTACTTC. This translates into CASSLTEASSYEQYF.